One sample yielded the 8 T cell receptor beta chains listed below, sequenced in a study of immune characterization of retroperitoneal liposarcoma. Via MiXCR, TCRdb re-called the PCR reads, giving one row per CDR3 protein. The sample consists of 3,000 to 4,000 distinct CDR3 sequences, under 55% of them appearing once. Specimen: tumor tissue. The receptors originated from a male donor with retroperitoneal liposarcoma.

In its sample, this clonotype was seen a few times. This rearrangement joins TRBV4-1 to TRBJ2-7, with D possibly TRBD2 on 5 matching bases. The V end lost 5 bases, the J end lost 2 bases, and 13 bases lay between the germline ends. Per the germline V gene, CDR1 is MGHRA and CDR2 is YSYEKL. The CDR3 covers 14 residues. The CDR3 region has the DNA TGCGCCAGCAGCACGAGGGCCGGGACCTACGAGCAGTACTTC. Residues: CASSTRAGTYEQYF.

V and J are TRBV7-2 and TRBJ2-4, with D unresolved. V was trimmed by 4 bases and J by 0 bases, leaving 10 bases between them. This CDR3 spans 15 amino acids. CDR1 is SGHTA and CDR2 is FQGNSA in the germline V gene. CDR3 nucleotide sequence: TGTGCCAGCAGCTCCGGCAGGCTAGCCAAAAACATTCAGTACTTC. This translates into CASSSGRLAKNIQYF.

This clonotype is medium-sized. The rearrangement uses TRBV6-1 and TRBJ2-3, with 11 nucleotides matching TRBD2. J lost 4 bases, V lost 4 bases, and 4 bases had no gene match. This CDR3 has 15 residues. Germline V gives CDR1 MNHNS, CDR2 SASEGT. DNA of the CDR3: TGTGCCAGCAGTGCCCTAGCGGGAGGAGCAGATACGCAGTATTTT. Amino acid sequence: CASSALAGGADTQYF.

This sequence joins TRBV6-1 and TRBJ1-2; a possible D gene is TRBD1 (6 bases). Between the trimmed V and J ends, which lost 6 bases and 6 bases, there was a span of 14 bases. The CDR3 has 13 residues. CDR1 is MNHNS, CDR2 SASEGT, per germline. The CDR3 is CASRTGYADGYTF. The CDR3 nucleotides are TGTGCCAGCAGAACAGGGTATGCGGATGGCTACACCTTC.

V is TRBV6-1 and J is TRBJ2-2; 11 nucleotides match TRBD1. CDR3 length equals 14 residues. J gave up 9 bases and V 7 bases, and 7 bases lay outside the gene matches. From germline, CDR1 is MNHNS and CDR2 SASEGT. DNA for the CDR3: TGTGCCAGCATTCCGGACAGGGGGCGGAGGGAGCTGTTTTTT. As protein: CASIPDRGRRELFF.

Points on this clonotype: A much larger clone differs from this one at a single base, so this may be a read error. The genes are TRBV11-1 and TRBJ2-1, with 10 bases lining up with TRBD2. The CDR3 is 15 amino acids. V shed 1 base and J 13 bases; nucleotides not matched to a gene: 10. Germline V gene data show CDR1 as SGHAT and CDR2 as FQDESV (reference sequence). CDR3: CASSLGLAGEETQFF. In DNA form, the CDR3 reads TGTGCCAGCAGCTTAGGGCTAGCGGGAGAAGAGACCCAGTTCTTC.

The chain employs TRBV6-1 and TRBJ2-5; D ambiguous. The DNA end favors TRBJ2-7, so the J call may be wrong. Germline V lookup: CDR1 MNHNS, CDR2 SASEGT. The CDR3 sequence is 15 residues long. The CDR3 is CASSEEGSLSYEQYF. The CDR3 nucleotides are TGTGCCAGCAGTGAAGAGGGCAGTCTCTCCTACGAGCAGTACTTC.

CDR3 sequence: CASRDGLADTQYF. The CDR3 nucleotides are TGTGCCAGCAGAGACGGACTAGCAGATACGCAGTATTTT. The chain links TRBV12-3 or TRBV12-4 to TRBJ2-3; 7 bases are a match to TRBD2. CDR3 length: 13 residues. V dropped 6 bases and J dropped 4; count of bases not matched to a gene: 4.